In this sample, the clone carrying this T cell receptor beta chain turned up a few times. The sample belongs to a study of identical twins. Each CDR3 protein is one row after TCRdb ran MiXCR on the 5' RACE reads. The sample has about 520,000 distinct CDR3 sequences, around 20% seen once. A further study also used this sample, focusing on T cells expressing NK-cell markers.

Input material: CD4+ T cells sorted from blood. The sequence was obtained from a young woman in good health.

CDR3 nucleotide sequence: TGCAGCGTTGTAGCTAGCGGACCCTACGAGCAGTACTTC. Protein product: CSVVASGPYEQYF. The chain employs TRBV29-1 and TRBJ2-7, with TRBD2 identical over 7 bases. The ends lost 4 bases at V and 2 bases at J; junction bases unmatched: 5. Germline V gene lookup returns CDR1 SQVTM and CDR2 ANQGSEA. The CDR3 totals 13 residues.